Listed below are T cell receptor beta chains from one sample, sequenced in a study of T cells in tuberculosis. Measured with immunoSEQ multiplex PCR; TCRdb has only the in-frame clones, and not every one. The sample yields roughly 60,000 clones, approximately 80% seen once. Material for sequencing was CD1b-GMM tetramer-negative cells sorted from PBMCs. Every receptor here comes from an adult woman with latent tuberculosis. CDR3s include the opening cysteine and the closing phenylalanine or tryptophan. Rows may omit the clone size; those that give it use once, few, many or a size class.

TRBV10-2	TRBJ2-1	-	15	CASSPVGGVYNEQFF
TRBV9	TRBJ2-1	-	16	CASSFSGRARGGEQFF
TRBV7-9	TRBJ2-5	-	19	CASSLAGLAKPLGEETQYF
TRBV18	TRBJ1-4	few	14	CASSPDRGHEKLFF
TRBV6-6	TRBJ1-1	-	13	CASSKGAGTEAFF
TRBV18	TRBJ1-1	-	14	CASSPRSGESEAFF
TRBV5-4	TRBJ2-3	-	15	CASSLGAGFADTQYF
TRBV10-1	TRBJ2-7	-	15	CASTLGRLAFVEQYF
TRBV13	TRBJ2-3	-	15	CASSSRTGAGDTQYF
TRBV7-2	TRBJ1-3	few	15	CASSLGRGLGNTIYF
TRBV14	TRBJ2-5	-	16	CASSQPQRGGGETQYF
TRBV7-2	TRBJ1-6	few	12	CASSHRGSPLHF
TRBV10-3	TRBJ2-2	medium-sized	14	CATEDRADTGELFF
TRBV18	TRBJ2-3	once	17	CASSPSSGTGVADTQYF
TRBV7-9	TRBJ1-5	-	13	CASSLSGNQPQHF
TRBV18	TRBJ1-1	-	14	CASSPRKATSEAFF
TRBV10-3	TRBJ1-1	-	13	CAISKTENTEAFF
TRBV6-6	TRBJ2-5	-	15	CASSYPGQVEETQYF
TRBV18	TRBJ2-1	-	14	CASSRLPGDNEQFF
TRBV19	TRBJ1-4	-	17	CASSPRGTGATNEKLFF
TRBV7-2	TRBJ2-1	-	12	CASSLERNEQLF
TRBV7-3	TRBJ1-1	-	14	CASSLNSRNTEAFF
TRBV5-8	TRBJ1-1	once	14	CASSRTGGGTEAFF
TRBV6-5	TRBJ1-5	-	15	CASSADRGWGQPQHF
TRBV4-1	TRBJ2-5	-	16	CASSQSRTAGSETQYF
TRBV19	TRBJ2-7	-	15	CASSLRQGFMNEQYF
TRBV12-5	TRBJ1-5	-	14	CASALGQGFQPQHF
TRBV7-2	TRBJ2-1	-	15	CASSSGTSGGDEQFF